The next 14 T cell receptor beta chains were all read from a single sample in a study of shared clonotypes between healthy human individuals. The naive CD8 subset, CD45RO-negative cells positively selected for CCR7, excluded terminally differentiated effector memory CD45RA+ cells. Repertoires were generated with immunoSEQ multiplex PCR, while TCRdb's copy carries only in-frame clones and drops some. The repertoire includes roughly 600,000 clones, roughly 98% of them detected once, and more than 0.3% sits in the top ten. The sequenced sample consisted of naive CD8+ T cells sorted from blood. Receptors were obtained from a man between 25 and 39 years old in good health.

The V gene is TRBV6-1, the J gene TRBJ2-7; the D gene is possibly TRBD2 (7 bases). In germline, CDR1 is MNHNS, CDR2 SASEGT. This CDR3 is 17 amino acids long. V shed 3 bases and J shed 1 base, with 19 bases lying between them. CDR3 DNA: TGTGCCAGCAGTGAGGGGTCCTGGGGGGGCACGTCCTACGAGCAGTACTTC. Translating it yields CASSEGSWGGTSYEQYF.

The chain joins TRBV27 to TRBJ2-3; TRBD2 matches at 8 bases. The length of the CDR3 is 16 residues. Trimming took 4 bases from V and 2 from J; bases not matched to a gene: 8. Germline-derived CDR1 and CDR2 are MNHEY and SMNVEV (reference sequence). For the CDR3, the DNA is TGTGCCAGCAGTTCCTCACCGGGAGGGTTCACAGATACGCAGTATTTT. Translation: CASSSSPGGFTDTQYF.

V gene TRBV5-6 combines with J gene TRBJ2-3, with TRBD1 as a possible D gene (6 bases). Germline values: CDR1 SGHDT, CDR2 YYEEEE. V lost 4 bases, J lost 0 bases, and 12 bases lay in between. The CDR3 sequence is 15 residues long. The CDR3 region has the DNA TGTGCCAGCAGCAGGGGGATTAGAAGCACAGATACGCAGTATTTT. Translating gives CASSRGIRSTDTQYF.

J is TRBJ2-3 and V is TRBV11-2; 9 bases agree with TRBD2. This CDR3 comprises 17 residues. The germline gives CDR1 SGHAT, CDR2 FQNNGV. After removal of 3 bases from V and 3 bases from J, the junction contained 10 bases not matched to a gene. CDR3 region: CASSFGLAGVVTDTQYF. DNA of the CDR3: TGTGCCAGCAGCTTCGGTTTAGCGGGAGTCGTTACAGATACGCAGTATTTT.

J is TRBJ2-1 and V is TRBV29-1; unclear D gene. The germline CDR1 and CDR2 sequences are SQVTM and ANQGSEA. Trimming removed 2 bases at V and 10 bases at J, with 15 bases between. The length of the CDR3 is 13 residues. CDR3 in DNA: TGCAGCGTTGAACAGGCCCTTTCAATAGAGCAGTTCTTC. Translation: CSVEQALSIEQFF.

The chain links TRBV2 to TRBJ2-1; weak D call: TRBD2 (5 bases). The CDR3 has 16 amino acids. The germline CDR1 and CDR2 sequences are SNHLY and FYNNEI. Trimming pared 5 bases from V and 0 bases from J, leaving 14 bases between. CDR3 loop: CASSTPRGSSYNEQFF. The CDR3 DNA reads as TGTGCCAGCAGTACCCCCCGGGGAAGCTCCTACAATGAGCAGTTCTTC. Drawing the rest from reference TRBV2 and TRBJ2-1, the complete variable domain is EPEVTQTPSHQVTQMGQEVILRCVPISNHLYFYWYRQILGQKVEFLVSFYNNEISEKSEIFDDQFSVERPDGSNFTLKIRSTKLEDSAMYFCASSTPRGSSYNEQFFGPGTRLTVL.

This rearrangement joins TRBV11-2 to TRBJ2-7; TRBD2 might be the D (6 bases). Germline lookup yields CDR1 SGHAT and CDR2 FQNNGV. V lost 5 bases and J lost 4, with 15 bases in between. CDR3 size: 14 residues. The CDR3 coding sequence is TGTGCCAGCAGCCCCGCCGGGGGAAAGTACGAGCAGTACTTC. Translated: CASSPAGGKYEQYF.

The chain employs TRBV7-8 and TRBJ2-2; a weak D match, TRBD1 (6 bases). Deletions cut 5 bases from V and 8 bases from J, with 15 bases between. The CDR3 covers 14 residues. The V gene's germline CDR1 is SGHVS and CDR2 FQNEAQ. The CDR3 sequence: CASSANRAPGELFF. The DNA for the CDR3 is TGTGCCAGCAGCGCTAACAGGGCACCAGGGGAGCTGTTTTTT. The complete variable domain, with remaining parts taken from reference TRBV7-8 and TRBJ2-2, reads GAGVSQSPRYKVAKRGQDVALRCDPISGHVSLFWYQQALGQGPEFLTYFQNEAQLDKSGLPSDRFFAERPEGSVSTLKIQRTQQEDSAVYLCASSANRAPGELFFGEGSRLTVL.

This chain connects TRBV15 to TRBJ2-3; no clear D. Trimming removed 1 base at V and 4 bases at J, with 9 bases between. The CDR3 has 14 residues. The germline gives CDR1 LNHNV, CDR2 YYDKDF (reference sequence). CDR3 amino acids: CATSRGRASDTQYF. The CDR3 nucleotides are TGTGCCACCAGCAGAGGACGGGCTTCAGATACGCAGTATTTT.

V is TRBV29-1 and J is TRBJ2-7; possible D gene TRBD2, 5 bases. The CDR3 consists of 14 residues. V gave up 0 bases and J gave up 3 bases, with 12 bases separating them. CDR1 is SQVTM and CDR2 is ANQGSEA in the germline V gene. The CDR3 DNA sequence: TGCAGCGTTGAAGAACCCACCGAGGGCTACGAGCAGTACTTC. It specifies CSVEEPTEGYEQYF.

V and J are TRBV11-2 and TRBJ2-1, with 9 nucleotides matching TRBD1. Germline trimming cut 3 bases from V and 7 bases from J; bases unmatched to any gene: 7. Germline loops: CDR1 SGHAT, CDR2 FQNNGV. This CDR3 comprises 15 residues. The CDR3 is CASSFMGQGFNEQFF. The CDR3 nucleotides are TGTGCCAGCAGCTTCATGGGACAGGGTTTTAATGAGCAGTTCTTC.

The CDR3 nucleotides are TGTGCCAGCAGTCCGGGACTAGCGGGAGGGCGCCACGAGCAGTACTTC. It encodes CASSPGLAGGRHEQYF. This chain connects TRBV2 to TRBJ2-7; 16 positions match TRBD2. Germline trimming cut 5 bases from V and 5 bases from J; bases unmatched to any gene: 6. Germline V CDR1 and CDR2: SNHLY, FYNNEI. The CDR3 is made up of 16 amino acids.

The chain is built from TRBV2 and TRBJ1-4; D is perhaps TRBD1 (5 bases). Trimming pared 10 bases from V and 7 bases from J, leaving 10 bases between. Germline loops: CDR1 SNHLY, CDR2 FYNNEI. CDR3 length: 11 residues. CDR3 region: CATRDSEKLFF. CDR3 nucleotide sequence: TGTGCCACCCGGGACTCTGAAAAACTGTTTTTT. Looking up the rest from reference TRBV2 and TRBJ1-4 gives the full variable domain: EPEVTQTPSHQVTQMGQEVILRCVPISNHLYFYWYRQILGQKVEFLVSFYNNEISEKSEIFDDQFSVERPDGSNFTLKIRSTKLEDSAMYFCATRDSEKLFFGSGTQLSVL.

The chain carries TRBV7-9 and TRBJ1-5, with D tentatively TRBD1 (5 bases). The CDR3 totals 14 residues. V shed 5 bases and J shed 4 bases, with 12 bases lying between them. The germline CDR1 and CDR2 sequences are SEHNR and FQNEAQ (reference sequence). CDR3 protein: CASSLGASNQPQHF. The CDR3 coding sequence is TGTGCCAGCAGCCTCGGGGCCTCAAATCAGCCCCAGCATTTT.